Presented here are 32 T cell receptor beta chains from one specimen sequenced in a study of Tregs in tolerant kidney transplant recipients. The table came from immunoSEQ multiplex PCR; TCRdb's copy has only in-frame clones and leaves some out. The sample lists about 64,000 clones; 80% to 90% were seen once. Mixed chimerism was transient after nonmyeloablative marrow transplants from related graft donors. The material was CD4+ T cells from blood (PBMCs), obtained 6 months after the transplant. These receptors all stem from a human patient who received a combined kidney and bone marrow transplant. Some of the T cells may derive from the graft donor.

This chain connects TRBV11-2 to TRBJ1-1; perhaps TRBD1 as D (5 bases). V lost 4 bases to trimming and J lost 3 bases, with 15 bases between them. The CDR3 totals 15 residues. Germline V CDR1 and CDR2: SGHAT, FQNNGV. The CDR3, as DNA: TGTGCCAGCAGCTGGTCAGGGTTAGTGGACACTGAAGCTTTCTTT. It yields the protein CASSWSGLVDTEAFF. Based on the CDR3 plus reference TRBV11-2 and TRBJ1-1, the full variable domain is EAGVAQSPRYKIIEKRQSVAFWCNPISGHATLYWYQQILGQGPKLLIQFQNNGVVDDSQLPKDRFSAERLKGVDSTLKIQPAKLEDSAVYLCASSWSGLVDTEAFFGQGTRLTVV.

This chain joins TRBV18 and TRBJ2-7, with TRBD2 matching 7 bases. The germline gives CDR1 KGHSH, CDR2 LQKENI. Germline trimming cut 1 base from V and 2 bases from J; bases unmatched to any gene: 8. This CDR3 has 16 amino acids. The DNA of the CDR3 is TGTGCCAGCTCACCACAAGTCCCTAGCGGAACCTACGAGCAGTACTTC. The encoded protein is CASSPQVPSGTYEQYF.

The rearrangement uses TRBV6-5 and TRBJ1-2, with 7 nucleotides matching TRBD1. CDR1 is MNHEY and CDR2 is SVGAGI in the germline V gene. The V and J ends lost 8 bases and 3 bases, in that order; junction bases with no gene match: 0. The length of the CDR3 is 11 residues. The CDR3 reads CASGTDYGYTF. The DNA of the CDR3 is TGTGCCAGCGGGACAGACTATGGCTACACCTTC.

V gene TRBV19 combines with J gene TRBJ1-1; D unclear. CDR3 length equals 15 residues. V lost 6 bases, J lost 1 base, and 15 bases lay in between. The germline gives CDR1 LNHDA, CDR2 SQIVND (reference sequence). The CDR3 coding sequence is TGTGCCAGTAGGGGGAGACTGGAGGGGAACACTGAAGCTTTCTTT. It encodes CASRGRLEGNTEAFF.

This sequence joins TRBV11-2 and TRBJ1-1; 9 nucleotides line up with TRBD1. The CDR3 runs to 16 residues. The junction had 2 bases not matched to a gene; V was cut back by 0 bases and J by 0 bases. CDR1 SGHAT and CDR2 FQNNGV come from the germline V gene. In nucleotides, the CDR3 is TGTGCCAGCAGCTTAGATTGGACAGGGGTGAACACTGAAGCTTTCTTT. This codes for CASSLDWTGVNTEAFF.

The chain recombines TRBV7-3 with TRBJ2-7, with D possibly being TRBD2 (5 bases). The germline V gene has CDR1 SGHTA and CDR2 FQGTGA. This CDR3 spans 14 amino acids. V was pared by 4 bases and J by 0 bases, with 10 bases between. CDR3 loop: CASSSAGDSYEQYF. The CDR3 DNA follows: TGTGCCAGCAGCTCCGCCGGGGACTCCTACGAGCAGTACTTC.

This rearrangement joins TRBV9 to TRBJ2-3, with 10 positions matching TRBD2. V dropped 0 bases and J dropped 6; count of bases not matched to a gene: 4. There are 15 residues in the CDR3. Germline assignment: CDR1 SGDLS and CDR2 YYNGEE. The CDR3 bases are TGTGCCAGCAGCGTAGCCCCTAGCGGGAGTGATACGCAGTATTTT. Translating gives CASSVAPSGSDTQYF.

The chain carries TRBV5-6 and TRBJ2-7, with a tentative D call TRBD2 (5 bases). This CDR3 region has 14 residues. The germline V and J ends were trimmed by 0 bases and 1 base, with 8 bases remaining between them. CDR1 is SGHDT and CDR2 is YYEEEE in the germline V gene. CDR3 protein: CASSLAGISYEQYF. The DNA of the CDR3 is TGTGCCAGCAGCTTGGCGGGAATTTCCTACGAGCAGTACTTC. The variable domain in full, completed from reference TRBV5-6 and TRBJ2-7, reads DAGVTQSPTHLIKTRGQQVTLRCSPKSGHDTVSWYQQALGQGPQFIFQYYEEEERQRGNFPDRFSGHQFPNYSSELNVNALLLGDSALYLCASSLAGISYEQYFGPGTRLTVT.

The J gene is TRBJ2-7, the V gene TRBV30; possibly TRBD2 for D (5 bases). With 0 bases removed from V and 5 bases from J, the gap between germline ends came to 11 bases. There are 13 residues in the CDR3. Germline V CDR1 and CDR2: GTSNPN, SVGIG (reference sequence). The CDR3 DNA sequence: TGTGCCTGGAGTGTCGGACCCGGGGACGAGCAGTACTTC. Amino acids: CAWSVGPGDEQYF.

In DNA, the CDR3 is TGTGCCAGTAGGAATCGGAGGACCGGGGAGCTGTTTTTT. This codes for CASRNRRTGELFF. The gene calls are TRBV19 and TRBJ2-2; weak D call: TRBD2 (5 bases). Per the germline V gene, CDR1 is LNHDA and CDR2 is SQIVND (reference sequence). The CDR3 runs to 13 residues. The ends were cut back, 6 bases at V and 5 bases at J, with 10 bases in the middle.

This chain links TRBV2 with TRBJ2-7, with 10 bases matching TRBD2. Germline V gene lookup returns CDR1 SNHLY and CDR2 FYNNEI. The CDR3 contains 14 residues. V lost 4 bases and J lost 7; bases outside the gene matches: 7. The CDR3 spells CASSGVAGGGEQYF. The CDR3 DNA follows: TGTGCCAGCAGTGGGGTAGCGGGAGGAGGGGAGCAGTACTTC.

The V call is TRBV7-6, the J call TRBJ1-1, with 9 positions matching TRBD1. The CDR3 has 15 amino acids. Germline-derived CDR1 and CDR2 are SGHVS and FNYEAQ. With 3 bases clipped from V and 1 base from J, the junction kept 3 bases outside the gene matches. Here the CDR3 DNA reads TGTGCCAGCAGCTTCTCGGGACAGGGGAACACTGAAGCTTTCTTT. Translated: CASSFSGQGNTEAFF. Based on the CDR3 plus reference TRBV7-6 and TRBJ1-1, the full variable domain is GAGVSQSPRYKVTKRGQDVALRCDPISGHVSLYWYRQALGQGPEFLTYFNYEAQQDKSGLPNDRFSAERPEGSISTLTIQRTEQRDSAMYRCASSFSGQGNTEAFFGQGTRLTVV.

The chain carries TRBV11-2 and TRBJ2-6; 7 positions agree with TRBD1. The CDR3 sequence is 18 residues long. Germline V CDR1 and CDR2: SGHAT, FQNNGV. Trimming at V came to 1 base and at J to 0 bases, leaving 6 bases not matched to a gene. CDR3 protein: CASSLVGTAISGANVLTF. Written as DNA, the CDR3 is TGTGCCAGCAGCTTAGTCGGGACAGCGATCTCTGGGGCCAACGTCCTGACTTTC.

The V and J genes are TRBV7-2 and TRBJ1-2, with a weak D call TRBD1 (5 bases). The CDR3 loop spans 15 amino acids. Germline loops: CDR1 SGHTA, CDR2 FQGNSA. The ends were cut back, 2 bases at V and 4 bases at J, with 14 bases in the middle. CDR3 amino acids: CASSLSLGGSYGYTF. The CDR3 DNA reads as TGTGCCAGCAGCTTAAGCCTGGGGGGAAGCTATGGCTACACCTTC.

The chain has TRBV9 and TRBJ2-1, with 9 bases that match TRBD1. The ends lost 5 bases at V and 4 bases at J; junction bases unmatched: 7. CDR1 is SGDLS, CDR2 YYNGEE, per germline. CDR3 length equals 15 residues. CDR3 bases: TGTGCCAGCAGTCAACCGGGACAGGGATACAATGAGCAGTTCTTC. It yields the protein CASSQPGQGYNEQFF.

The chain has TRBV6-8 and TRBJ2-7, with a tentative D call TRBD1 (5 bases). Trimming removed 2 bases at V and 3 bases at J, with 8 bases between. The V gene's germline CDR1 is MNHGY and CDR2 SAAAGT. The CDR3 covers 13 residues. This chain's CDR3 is CASSYNRNYEQYF. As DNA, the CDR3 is TGTGCCAGCAGTTACAACAGGAACTACGAGCAGTACTTC.

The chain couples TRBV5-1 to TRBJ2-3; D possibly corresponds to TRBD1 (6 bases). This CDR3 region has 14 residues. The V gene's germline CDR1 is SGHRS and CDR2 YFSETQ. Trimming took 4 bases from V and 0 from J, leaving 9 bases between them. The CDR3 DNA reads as TGCGCCAGCAGCCGCACAGGGAGCACAGATACGCAGTATTTT. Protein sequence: CASSRTGSTDTQYF.

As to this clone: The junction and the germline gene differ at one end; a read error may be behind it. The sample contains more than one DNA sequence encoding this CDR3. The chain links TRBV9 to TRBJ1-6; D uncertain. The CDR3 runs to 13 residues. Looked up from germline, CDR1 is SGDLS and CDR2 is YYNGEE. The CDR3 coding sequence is TGTGCCAGCCGAGCGTCCTATAATTCCCCCCTCCACTTT. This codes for CASRASYNSPLHF.

CDR3 in amino acids: CSVDQGVGETQYF. In nucleotides, the CDR3 is TGCAGCGTTGACCAGGGGGTCGGGGAGACCCAGTACTTC. The rearrangement uses TRBV29-1 and TRBJ2-5, with 7 bases aligning to TRBD1. J lost 5 bases, V lost 3 bases, and 6 bases had no gene match. CDR3 length: 13 amino acids. Germline V lookup: CDR1 SQVTM, CDR2 ANQGSEA.

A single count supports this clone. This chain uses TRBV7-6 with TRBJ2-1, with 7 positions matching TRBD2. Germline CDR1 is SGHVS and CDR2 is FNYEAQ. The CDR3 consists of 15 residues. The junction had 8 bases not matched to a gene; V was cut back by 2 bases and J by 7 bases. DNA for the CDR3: TGTGCCAGCAGCTTACGACTAGCTCTTGGAAATGAGCAGTTCTTC. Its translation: CASSLRLALGNEQFF.

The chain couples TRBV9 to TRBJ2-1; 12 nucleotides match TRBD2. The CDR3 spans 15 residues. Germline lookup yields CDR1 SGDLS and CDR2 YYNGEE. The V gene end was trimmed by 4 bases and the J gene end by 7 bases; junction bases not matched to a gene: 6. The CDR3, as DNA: TGTGCCAGCAGCCAAACTAGCGGGAGGTTAAATGAGCAGTTCTTC. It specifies CASSQTSGRLNEQFF. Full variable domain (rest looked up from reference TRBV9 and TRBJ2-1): DSGVTQTPKHLITATGQRVTLRCSPRSGDLSVYWYQQSLDQGLQFLIQYYNGEERAKGNILERFSAQQFPDLHSELNLSSLELGDSALYFCASSQTSGRLNEQFFGPGTRLTVL.

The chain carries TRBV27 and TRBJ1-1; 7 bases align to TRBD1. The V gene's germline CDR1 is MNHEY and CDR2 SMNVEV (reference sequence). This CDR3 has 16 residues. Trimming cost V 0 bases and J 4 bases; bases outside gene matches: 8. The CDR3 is CASSLSRTAGGTEAFF. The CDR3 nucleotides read TGTGCCAGCAGTTTATCAAGGACGGCAGGGGGCACTGAAGCTTTCTTT.

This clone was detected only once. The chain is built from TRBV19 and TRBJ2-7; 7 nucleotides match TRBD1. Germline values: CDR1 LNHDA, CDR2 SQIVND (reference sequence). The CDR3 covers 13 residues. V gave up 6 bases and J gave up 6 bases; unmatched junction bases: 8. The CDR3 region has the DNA TGTGCCAGTAGCGACAGGGTCCAAAGCGAGCAGTACTTC. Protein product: CASSDRVQSEQYF.

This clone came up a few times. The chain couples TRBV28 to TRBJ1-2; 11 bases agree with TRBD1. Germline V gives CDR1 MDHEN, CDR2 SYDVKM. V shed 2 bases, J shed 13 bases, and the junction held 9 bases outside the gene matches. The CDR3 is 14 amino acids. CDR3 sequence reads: CASSLRGRDRGGTF. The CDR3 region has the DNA TGTGCCAGCAGTTTACGGGGGAGGGACAGGGGGGGCACCTTC.

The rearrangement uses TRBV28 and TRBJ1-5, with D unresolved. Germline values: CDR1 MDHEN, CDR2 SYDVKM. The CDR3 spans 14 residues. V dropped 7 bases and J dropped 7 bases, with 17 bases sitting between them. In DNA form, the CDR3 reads TGTGCCAGCATCCCCGCGGGGAGGCCACAGCCCCAGCATTTT. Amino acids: CASIPAGRPQPQHF.

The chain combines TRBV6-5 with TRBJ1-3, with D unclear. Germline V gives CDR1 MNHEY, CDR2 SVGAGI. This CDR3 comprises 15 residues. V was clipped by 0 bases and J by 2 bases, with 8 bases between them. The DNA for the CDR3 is TGTGCCAGCAGTTACTCCAGCCAGGCTGGAAACACCATATATTTT. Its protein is CASSYSSQAGNTIYF.

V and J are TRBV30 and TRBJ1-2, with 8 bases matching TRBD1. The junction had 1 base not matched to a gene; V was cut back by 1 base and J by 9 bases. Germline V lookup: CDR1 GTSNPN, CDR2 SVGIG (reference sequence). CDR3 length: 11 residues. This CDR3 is CAWSAGGSYTF. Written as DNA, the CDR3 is TGTGCCTGGAGTGCAGGGGGCAGCTACACCTTC.

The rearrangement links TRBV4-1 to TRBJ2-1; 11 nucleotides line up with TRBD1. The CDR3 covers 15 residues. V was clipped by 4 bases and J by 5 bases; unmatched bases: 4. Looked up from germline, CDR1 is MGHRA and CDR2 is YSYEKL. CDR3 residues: CASSPGQGADNEQFF. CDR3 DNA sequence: TGCGCCAGCAGCCCCGGACAGGGGGCGGACAATGAGCAGTTCTTC.

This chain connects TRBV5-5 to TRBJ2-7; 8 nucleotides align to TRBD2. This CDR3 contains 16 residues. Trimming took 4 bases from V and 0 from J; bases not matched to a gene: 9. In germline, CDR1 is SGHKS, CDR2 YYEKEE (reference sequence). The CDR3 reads CASSHSYGRASYEQYF. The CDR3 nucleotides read TGTGCCAGCAGCCACTCGTACGGGAGGGCCTCCTACGAGCAGTACTTC.

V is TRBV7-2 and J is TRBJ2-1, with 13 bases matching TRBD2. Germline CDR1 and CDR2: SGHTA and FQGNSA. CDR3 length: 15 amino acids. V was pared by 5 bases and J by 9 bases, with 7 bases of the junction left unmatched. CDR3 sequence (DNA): TGTGCCAGCAGCCCCCGACTAGCGGGGGGAGGTGAGCAGTTCTTC. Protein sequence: CASSPRLAGGGEQFF.

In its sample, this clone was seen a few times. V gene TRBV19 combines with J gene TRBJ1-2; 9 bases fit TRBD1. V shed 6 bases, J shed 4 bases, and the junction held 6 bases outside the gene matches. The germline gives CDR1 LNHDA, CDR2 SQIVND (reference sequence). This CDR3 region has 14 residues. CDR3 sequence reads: CASRQGAGFYGYTF. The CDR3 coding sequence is TGTGCCAGTAGACAGGGGGCAGGTTTCTATGGCTACACCTTC.

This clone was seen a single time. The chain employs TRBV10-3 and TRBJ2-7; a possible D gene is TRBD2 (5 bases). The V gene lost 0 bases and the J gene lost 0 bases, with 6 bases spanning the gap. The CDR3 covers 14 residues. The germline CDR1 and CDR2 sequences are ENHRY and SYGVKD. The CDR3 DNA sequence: TGTGCCATCAGTGAGTCAGGGAGCTCCTACGAGCAGTACTTC. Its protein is CAISESGSSYEQYF.